The 19 T cell receptor beta chains below were found in one sample sequenced in a study of control samples from healthy donors and cancer patients (dated by TCRdb to about 2020). The library was made by the immunoSEQ multiplex PCR assay. TCRdb took over this immuneACCESS table, retaining in-frame rearrangements with V and J assigned. Such tables are incomplete; in checked studies, under half of the missing clones stem from an unresolved V gene, and the remainder is unexplained. This sample holds some 120,000 clones; nearly 95% were observed only once. The ten largest make up about 2.5% of the sample. Material: blood. The receptors come from a man aged 25-45 years in good health.

V gene TRBV25-1 combines with J gene TRBJ1-1; maybe TRBD1 (6 bases). The CDR3 length is 13 residues. Germline V gives CDR1 MGHDK, CDR2 SYGVNS. V was cut by 5 bases and J by 6 bases, with 13 bases left in between. CDR3 nucleotide sequence: TGTGCCAGCAGTAGGGGGGGGGTCGCTGAAGCTTTCTTT. Its translation is CASSRGGVAEAFF.

Points on this clone: An end of the junction does not agree with germline; a read error may underlie this. The J gene is TRBJ1-2, the V gene TRBV20-1, with D possibly matching TRBD1 (5 bases). The CDR3 is 12 amino acids. Germline lookup yields CDR1 DFQATT and CDR2 SNEGSKA (reference sequence). The DNA for the CDR3 is TGCAGTGCTAGTTATACCTCCGGGACGGTGTTTTTC. Translated: CSASYTSGTVFF.

The table lists this clone with a few counts. The rearrangement links TRBV2 to TRBJ1-6; D is ambiguous. Germline V gene sequence: CDR1 SNHLY, CDR2 FYNNEI. The CDR3 extends over 15 amino acids. The V gene lost 0 bases and the J gene lost 6 bases, with 9 bases spanning the gap. In DNA, the CDR3 is TGTGCCAGCAGTGAAGCGGAACGGGGTAATTCACCCCTCCACTTT. Residues: CASSEAERGNSPLHF.

The chain uses TRBV18 and TRBJ2-1; 11 bases align to TRBD2. Germline lookup yields CDR1 KGHSH and CDR2 LQKENI. This CDR3 is built from 14 residues. With V trimmed by 1 base and J by 7 bases, 0 bases remained unmatched. Written as DNA, the CDR3 is TGTGCCAGCTCACCACTAGCGGGGGGGAATGAGCAGTTCTTC. It is translated as CASSPLAGGNEQFF. Full variable domain (missing parts from reference TRBV18 and TRBJ2-1): NAGVMQNPRHLVRRRGQEARLRCSPMKGHSHVYWYRQLPEEGLKFMVYLQKENIIDESGMPKERFSAEFPKEGPSILRIQQVVRGDSAAYFCASSPLAGGNEQFFGPGTRLTVL.

J is TRBJ2-1 and V is TRBV5-4; perhaps TRBD1 as D (7 bases). The length of the CDR3 is 16 residues. V lost 2 bases and J 0 bases, leaving 12 bases between the germline ends. Germline CDR1 reads SGHNT; CDR2 reads YYREEE (reference sequence). The CDR3 nucleotides read TGTGCCAGCAGCTTCCCTCAGGGGGGCTCCTACAATGAGCAGTTCTTC. This translates into CASSFPQGGSYNEQFF.

CDR3 coding DNA: TGTGCCAGCAGTCCTCGTGGAGCGGACGGTGAAGCTTTCTTT. It specifies CASSPRGADGEAFF. This chain links TRBV27 with TRBJ1-1; D remains ambiguous. V was trimmed by 5 bases and J by 7 bases, leaving 17 bases between them. CDR3 size: 14 residues. CDR1 is MNHEY and CDR2 is SMNVEV in the germline V gene (reference sequence).

The chain's CDR3 is CASSQATGMNTEAFF. In nucleotides, the CDR3 is TGTGCCAGCAGCCAAGCCACAGGCATGAACACTGAAGCTTTCTTT. The chain uses TRBV3-1 (or the pseudogene TRBV3-2) and TRBJ1-1; maybe TRBD1 (5 bases). The CDR3 extends over 15 amino acids. The germline V gene has CDR1 LGHDT and CDR2 YNNKEL (reference sequence). V was cut by 1 base and J by 0 bases, with 9 bases left in between.

The V and J genes are TRBV5-5 and TRBJ1-2, with D unresolved. V was shortened by 5 bases and J by 4 bases, with 9 bases between the two germline ends. CDR1 and CDR2 (germline): SGHKS, YYEKEE (reference sequence). The CDR3 is 12 amino acids. CDR3 protein: CASSNWGYGYTF. The CDR3 nucleotides are TGTGCCAGCAGTAACTGGGGCTATGGCTACACCTTC.

As to this clone: Distinct nucleotide sequences in the sample also encode this CDR3. The V and J genes are TRBV18 and TRBJ1-6, with 7 bases fitting TRBD1. CDR1 is KGHSH, CDR2 LQKENI, per germline. J gave up 7 bases and V 5 bases, and 11 bases lay outside the gene matches. This CDR3 has 16 residues. The CDR3 here is CASSMFRDRDNSPLHF. CDR3 in DNA: TGTGCCAGCTCAATGTTCCGAGACAGGGACAATTCACCCCTCCACTTT.

Here the CDR3 reads CASRLVHFLQETQYF. The CDR3 nucleotides are TGTGCAAGTCGCTTAGTTCACTTTCTCCAAGAGACCCAGTACTTC. The chain is built from TRBV12-2 and TRBJ2-5; the D call TRBD2 from the table was never checked on the DNA. TRBV12-2 is noted as a pseudogene. The CDR3 consists of 15 residues.

V usage is TRBV28 and J usage is TRBJ1-4; D is possibly TRBD1 (5 bases). The V end was cut by 5 bases, the J end by 6 bases, with 25 bases between. The CDR3 consists of 18 residues. Germline V CDR1 and CDR2: MDHEN, SYDVKM. The CDR3 region is CASSPGRELGGVYEKLFF. The CDR3 bases are TGTGCCAGCAGTCCAGGCAGGGAATTAGGCGGGGTATATGAAAAACTGTTTTTT.

In this sample, this clone turned up once. This chain connects TRBV11-1 to TRBJ1-3; tentatively, D is TRBD1 (6 bases). Germline lookup yields CDR1 SGHAT and CDR2 FQDESV (reference sequence). The CDR3 sequence is 14 residues long. Deletions cut 5 bases from V and 4 bases from J, with 12 bases between. CDR3 sequence: CASSPRTAGNTIYF. The DNA of the CDR3 is TGTGCCAGCAGCCCGAGGACAGCGGGAAACACCATATATTTT.

This chain uses TRBV5-1 with TRBJ1-2; 9 bases map to TRBD1. V trimming: 0 bases; J trimming: 5 bases; junction bases outside the gene matches: 5. The CDR3 contains 15 residues. The V gene's germline CDR1 is SGHRS and CDR2 YFSETQ. CDR3 bases: TGCGCCAGCAGCTTGGGTGGGACAGGGAAATATGGCTACACCTTC. It codes for CASSLGGTGKYGYTF.

The V gene is TRBV4-1, the J gene TRBJ2-3; D possibly matches TRBD1 or TRBD2 (5 bases each). The CDR3 is 14 amino acids. V was shortened by 4 bases and J by 1 base, with 9 bases between the two germline ends. CDR1 and CDR2 (germline): MGHRA, YSYEKL. In DNA, the CDR3 is TGCGCCAGCAGCCTAATGGGGGGCACAGATACGCAGTATTTT. It codes for CASSLMGGTDTQYF.

The chain is built from TRBV5-4 and TRBJ2-7, with unresolved D. The CDR3 spans 15 residues. The germline V gene encodes CDR1 SGHNT and CDR2 YYREEE (reference sequence). Trimming left V 7 bases short and J 0 bases short, with 17 bases between. CDR3 sequence (DNA): TGTGCCAGCCGATTTTGGACGCCGAGCTCCTACGAGCAGTACTTC. Protein: CASRFWTPSSYEQYF.

This chain uses TRBV5-5 with TRBJ2-7, with D perhaps TRBD2 (5 bases). The V and J ends lost 4 bases and 3 bases respectively, with 11 bases between them. The CDR3 consists of 13 residues. Germline V gives CDR1 SGHKS, CDR2 YYEKEE (reference sequence). CDR3 nucleotide sequence: TGTGCCAGCAGCCCAATGGGAGTCTACGAGCAGTACGTC. Residues: CASSPMGVYEQYV.

The rearrangement joins TRBV5-6 to TRBJ1-2; D gene unclear. The CDR3 has 14 amino acids. Germline V lookup: CDR1 SGHDT, CDR2 YYEEEE. The V gene lost 0 bases and the J gene lost 4 bases, with 10 bases spanning the gap. CDR3 DNA: TGTGCCAGCAGCTTGGCCAGCTCGTTCTATGGCTACACCTTC. Amino acids: CASSLASSFYGYTF.

This chain uses TRBV27 with TRBJ1-3, with 12 bases fitting TRBD1. CDR3 length: 17 amino acids. Germline lookup yields CDR1 MNHEY and CDR2 SMNVEV (reference sequence). V shed 0 bases and J 1 base; nucleotides not matched to a gene: 1. DNA for the CDR3: TGTGCCAGCAGTTTATCGGGACAGGGGGCGTCTGGAAACACCATATATTTT. Translation: CASSLSGQGASGNTIYF.

The chain has TRBV7-8 and TRBJ2-3; the D is unclear. V was trimmed by 5 bases and J by 6 bases, leaving 18 bases between them. CDR3 length: 15 amino acids. CDR1 is SGHVS and CDR2 is FQNEAQ in the germline V gene. DNA for the CDR3: TGTGCCAGCAGCAGCCGAGGCCCACCCAAGGATACGCAGTATTTT. Its translation is CASSSRGPPKDTQYF.